Below, 23 T cell receptor beta chains from the same sample are listed, as sequenced in a study of blood T cell repertoires in COVID-19. Here immunoSEQ multiplex PCR was the method, and the copy in TCRdb shows in-frame clones only, minus some. The repertoire includes more than 20,000 clones, approximately 90% of them detected once, and roughly 25% sits in the top ten. The sequencing sample was made of peripheral blood. The receptors come from a human donor with active COVID-19. The donor label of this sample is uncertain.

J is TRBJ1-6 and V is TRBV19; the D gene is possibly TRBD1 (5 bases). From germline, CDR1 is LNHDA and CDR2 SQIVND (reference sequence). This CDR3 region has 15 residues. V dropped 5 bases and J dropped 0 bases, with 8 bases sitting between them. The CDR3 DNA follows: TGTGCCAGTAGTCGGGGGAGCTCCTATAATTCACCCCTCCACTTT. As protein: CASSRGSSYNSPLHF.

The chain uses TRBV2 and TRBJ2-7, with 9 positions matching TRBD2. CDR3 length equals 17 residues. After removal of 2 bases from V and 2 bases from J, the junction contained 10 bases not matched to a gene. The germline gives CDR1 SNHLY, CDR2 FYNNEI. CDR3 bases: TGTGCCAGCAGTGAACGGTCGCCGCGGGAGGGCACCTACGAGCAGTACTTC. It yields the protein CASSERSPREGTYEQYF.

This sequence joins TRBV5-1 and TRBJ2-3; 7 nucleotides line up with TRBD2. The CDR3 covers 15 residues. Germline CDR1 SGHRS, CDR2 YFSETQ. The junction had 5 bases not matched to a gene; V was cut back by 0 bases and J by 4 bases. In nucleotides, the CDR3 is TGCGCCAGCAGCTTGGCCACTAGCGAGGCAGATACGCAGTATTTT. This codes for CASSLATSEADTQYF.

This clone was recorded only once. The genes are TRBV6-5 and TRBJ2-7, with TRBD2 as a possible D gene (5 bases). V was shortened by 2 bases and J by 1 base, with 15 bases between the two germline ends. The germline V gene has CDR1 MNHEY and CDR2 SVGAGI. The CDR3 consists of 16 residues. The CDR3 protein is CASSYMVEGDSYEQYF. DNA of the CDR3: TGTGCCAGCAGTTACATGGTCGAGGGAGATTCCTACGAGCAGTACTTC.

This clone was seen a single time. V gene TRBV5-5 combines with J gene TRBJ1-3; possible D gene TRBD1, 5 bases. Germline assignment: CDR1 SGHKS and CDR2 YYEKEE (reference sequence). Trimming removed 4 bases from V and 0 bases from J, with 17 bases in between. This CDR3 is 17 amino acids long. CDR3 nucleotides: TGTGCCAGCAGCCTTGACAGTTCGAAGAGCTCTGGAAACACCATATATTTT. Translation: CASSLDSSKSSGNTIYF.

The chain carries TRBV10-3 and TRBJ1-3, with a possible D match to TRBD1 (6 bases). This CDR3 contains 16 residues. CDR1 and CDR2 (germline): ENHRY, SYGVKD. V lost 1 base to trimming and J lost 0 bases, with 10 bases between them. CDR3 amino acids: CAISEWGGNSGNTIYF. The CDR3 DNA sequence: TGTGCCATCAGTGAGTGGGGGGGCAACTCTGGAAACACCATATATTTT.

The chain couples TRBV29-1 to TRBJ1-2; D may be TRBD1 (6 bases). Trimming removed 1 base at V and 4 bases at J, with 10 bases between. Germline CDR1 and CDR2: SQVTM and ANQGSEA. The CDR3 is 13 amino acids. In nucleotides, the CDR3 is TGCAGCGTTGAAGGGGCAGGGGCCTATGGCTACACCTTC. Translation gives CSVEGAGAYGYTF. Full variable domain (outside the CDR3, taken from reference TRBV29-1 and TRBJ1-2): SAVISQKPSRDICQRGTSLTIQCQVDSQVTMMFWYRQQPGQSLTLIATANQGSEATYESGFVIDKFPISRPNLTFSTLTVSNMSPEDSSIYLCSVEGAGAYGYTFGSGTRLTVV.

The rearrangement links TRBV6-1 to TRBJ1-1; 8 bases fit TRBD1. The CDR3 is made up of 15 amino acids. V dropped 3 bases and J dropped 5; count of bases not matched to a gene: 8. Germline V CDR1 and CDR2: MNHNS, SASEGT. CDR3 sequence reads: CASSDSGTGTTEAFF. CDR3 DNA sequence: TGTGCCAGCAGTGATTCCGGGACAGGAACGACTGAAGCTTTCTTT.

A single count supports this clone. The chain couples TRBV27 to TRBJ1-2, with a possible D match to TRBD1 (5 bases). The CDR3 is 13 residues long. Looked up from germline, CDR1 is MNHEY and CDR2 is SMNVEV (reference sequence). V was cut by 3 bases and J by 4 bases, with 9 bases left in between. CDR3 coding DNA: TGTGCCAGCAGTTTCCAGGGAGGCTATGGCTACACCTTC. Its translation is CASSFQGGYGYTF.

The rearrangement uses TRBV6-1 and TRBJ1-4; D might be TRBD1 (6 bases). V gave up 1 base and J gave up 6 bases, with 24 bases separating them. CDR3 length equals 19 residues. The V gene's germline CDR1 is MNHNS and CDR2 SASEGT. The DNA of the CDR3 is TGTGCCAGCAGTGAAGAGGAAGGGGGGGAGCTGGTTGCAGATGAAAAACTGTTTTTT. It encodes CASSEEEGGELVADEKLFF.

The rearrangement joins TRBV28 to TRBJ2-1; 7 nucleotides line up with TRBD2. The CDR3 sequence is 19 residues long. The V segment lost 7 bases and the J segment 3 bases; nucleotides outside the gene matches: 21. CDR1 MDHEN and CDR2 SYDVKM come from the germline V gene. The CDR3 sequence: CASTGVGWLAAILYNEQFF. CDR3 bases: TGTGCCAGCACGGGGGTCGGGTGGCTAGCGGCAATTCTCTACAATGAGCAGTTCTTC.

The chain links TRBV7-2 to TRBJ1-2; a weak D match, TRBD1 (6 bases). Trimming removed 1 base at V and 4 bases at J, with 10 bases between. Germline V gene data show CDR1 as SGHTA and CDR2 as FQGNSA. The CDR3 length is 14 residues. Here the CDR3 DNA reads TGTGCCAGCAGCTTAGGGAGGGGGGGCTATGGCTACACCTTC. Its translation: CASSLGRGGYGYTF.

The CDR3 loop is CASSTSFLAPGTSNTGELFF. The CDR3 DNA reads as TGTGCCAGTAGTACGTCCTTTCTCGCCCCCGGGACATCGAACACCGGGGAGCTGTTTTTT. J is TRBJ2-2 and V is TRBV19; the D gene is possibly TRBD1 (6 bases). The CDR3 sequence is 20 residues long. Trimming cost V 4 bases and J 0 bases, with 24 bases left between them. Germline values: CDR1 LNHDA, CDR2 SQIVND (reference sequence).

The rearrangement uses TRBV7-3 and TRBJ1-1; D gene ambiguous. V was pared by 6 bases and J by 3 bases, with 11 bases between. CDR1 is SGHTA and CDR2 is FQGTGA in the germline V gene. The CDR3 totals 13 residues. This chain's CDR3 is CASREDTDTEAFF. The CDR3 region has the DNA TGTGCCAGCAGAGAAGACACCGACACTGAAGCTTTCTTT.

The chain combines TRBV4-3 with TRBJ2-7, with D possibly TRBD2 on 5 matching bases. Deletions cut 5 bases from V and 0 bases from J, with 11 bases between. CDR1 LGHNA and CDR2 YSLEER come from the germline V gene. CDR3 length: 14 amino acids. CDR3 DNA: TGCGCCAGCAGCGAAGGACTCCTCTCCTACGAGCAGTACTTC. This translates into CASSEGLLSYEQYF.

This sequence joins TRBV7-9 and TRBJ2-5; weak D call: TRBD1 (6 bases). This CDR3 is 16 amino acids long. The germline V and J ends were trimmed by 6 bases and 0 bases, with 17 bases remaining between them. Germline CDR1 is SEHNR and CDR2 is FQNEAQ (reference sequence). Here the CDR3 reads CASSRQQGGYQETQYF. CDR3 bases: TGTGCCAGCAGTCGCCAACAGGGCGGGTACCAAGAGACCCAGTACTTC.

The rearrangement joins TRBV5-1 to TRBJ1-1; tentatively, D is TRBD1 (5 bases). The CDR3 contains 15 residues. V gave up 4 bases and J gave up 2 bases, with 15 bases separating them. CDR1 is SGHRS and CDR2 is YFSETQ in the germline V gene. Written as DNA, the CDR3 is TGCGCCAGCAGCCCCTTTCAGGGAAGTAACACTGAAGCTTTCTTT. Translating gives CASSPFQGSNTEAFF.

The rearrangement joins TRBV18 to TRBJ1-4; the match to TRBD1 covers 7 bases. V trimming: 8 bases; J trimming: 3 bases; junction bases outside the gene matches: 9. CDR3 length equals 15 residues. Germline V gene lookup returns CDR1 KGHSH and CDR2 LQKENI. The CDR3 DNA reads as TGTGCCAGCCAAGCTTCCAGGGGGGCTAATGAAAAACTGTTTTTT. Protein product: CASQASRGANEKLFF.

This clone was found a few times. DNA for the CDR3: TGTGCCAGCAGTTCGAGAGCGCCCTCCTACGAGCAGTACTTC. It codes for CASSSRAPSYEQYF. The J gene is TRBJ2-7, the V gene TRBV28, with unresolved D. Trimming removed 4 bases at V and 0 bases at J, with 10 bases between. This CDR3 region has 14 residues. Germline lookup yields CDR1 MDHEN and CDR2 SYDVKM.

The V gene is TRBV7-3, the J gene TRBJ2-2, with 9 nucleotides matching TRBD1. Germline assignment: CDR1 SGHTA and CDR2 FQGTGA. The CDR3 sequence is 18 residues long. The J segment lost 5 bases and the V segment lost 2 bases, leaving 12 bases of the junction unmatched. The CDR3 nucleotides are TGTGCCAGCAGCTTAGAGGGGCACAGGGGGCGTCAGACCGGGGAGCTGTTTTTT. It encodes CASSLEGHRGRQTGELFF.

CDR3 loop: CASSVAGLSTDTQYF. DNA of the CDR3: TGTGCCAGCAGCGTAGCAGGACTGAGCACAGATACGCAGTATTTT. This chain connects TRBV9 to TRBJ2-3, with a weak D call TRBD2 (5 bases). CDR1 and CDR2 from the germline V gene are SGDLS and YYNGEE. This CDR3 is built from 15 residues. V was pared by 0 bases and J by 0 bases, with 8 bases between. Together with reference TRBV9 and TRBJ2-3, the CDR3 gives the full variable domain: DSGVTQTPKHLITATGQRVTLRCSPRSGDLSVYWYQQSLDQGLQFLIQYYNGEERAKGNILERFSAQQFPDLHSELNLSSLELGDSALYFCASSVAGLSTDTQYFGPGTRLTVL.

The chain has TRBV27 and TRBJ2-2; TRBD2 matches at 12 bases. This CDR3 contains 18 residues. Germline trimming cut 2 bases from V and 3 bases from J; bases unmatched to any gene: 7. Germline CDR1 reads MNHEY; CDR2 reads SMNVEV (reference sequence). CDR3 in DNA: TGTGCCAGCAGTTTAGACTCTAGCGGGAGGGCGGACACCGGGGAGCTGTTTTTT. Protein sequence: CASSLDSSGRADTGELFF.

The rearrangement uses TRBV19 and TRBJ1-2; the match to TRBD1 covers 7 bases. J lost 4 bases, V lost 2 bases, and 7 bases had no gene match. CDR1 is LNHDA and CDR2 is SQIVND in the germline V gene (reference sequence). The CDR3 extends over 15 amino acids. CDR3 in DNA: TGTGCCAGTAGTATACAAGGACAGGCAGTCTATGGCTACACCTTC. Amino acid sequence: CASSIQGQAVYGYTF.